The T cell receptor (beta chain) under discussion was sequenced for a study of graft-versus-host responses after intestinal transplantation. As for the study in general: Among the recipients, transplants were multivisceral, liver-intestinal, or isolated intestinal. The recipients all started with anti-thymocyte globulin induction and then took tacrolimus and steroids for around three years. General study results and limits: GvH clones surfaced in recipient marrow, some emerging earlier in ileum or blood. Within allografts, high graft-versus-host to host-versus-graft clonal ratios were seen among patients with graft-donor T cell macrochimerism.

Sequencing was performed with immunoSEQ multiplex PCR; in TCRdb, only in-frame clones are kept and a portion is missing. The data contain tens of thousands of clones, roughly 82% of them seen just once; the ten biggest clones take up around 0.7%. As concerns this clone: Antigen specificity is unknown.

With 0 bases clipped from V and 2 bases from J, the junction kept 1 base outside the gene matches. This CDR3 spans 14 amino acids. From germline, CDR1 is KGHSH and CDR2 LQKENI. The sequence was collected from a human donor who received an intestinal transplant. The sample consisted of unstimulated CD4+ T cells sorted from spleen or lymph node cells, taken before intestinal transplant. The chain is built from TRBV18 and TRBJ2-7, with 7 positions matching TRBD1. This CDR3 reads CASSPPGQAYEQYF. CDR3 DNA: TGTGCCAGCTCACCACCCGGACAGGCCTACGAGCAGTACTTC.